In this sample, the clone carrying this TCR beta chain turned up a few times. Regarding time point: patch test 1, 2 weeks after DPC sensitization. The treatment denotes: therapeutic diphenylcyclopropenone sensitization with weekly scalp DPC. Methods used by the authors: Sample-level TCR yields exhibited a median of approximately 96,000, with a range of about 20,000 to 700,000. Via MiXCR, TCRdb re-called the RACE reads, giving one row per CDR3 protein. For this entry, the V and J calls and clone size follow TCRdb and not the study's own pipeline. The data hold approximately 110,000 distinct CDR3 sequences, with 8% to 13% observed a single time. This entry comes from a study of human T cells and chemical hapten exposure. Study-level information: Sensitization employed 2% DPC on about 2 cm by about 2 cm of upper inner arm skin.

This CDR3 region has 13 residues. CDR1 is SQVTM, CDR2 ANQGSEA, per germline. The V end was cut by 6 bases, the J end by 1 base, with 12 bases between. This sequence was found in a woman in her forties with alopecia areata. Some clones in this sample may be carry-over from other donors' samples. V is TRBV29-1 and J is TRBJ1-1; D may be TRBD1 (5 bases). The source was whole blood, collected in connection with sensitization to the hapten diphenylcyclopropenone (DPC). The CDR3 is CSVVGGRNTEAFF. In nucleotides, the CDR3 is TGCAGCGTCGTGGGGGGTCGGAACACTGAAGCTTTCTTT.